This TCR beta chain was recovered during a study of T-cell reconstitution after alpha-beta-depleted transplantation in children. Unique molecular identifiers were incorporated when the TCRbeta library was constructed. TCRdb analysed the PCR reads with MiXCR anew, one entry per CDR3 protein. This sample has fewer than 1 million distinct CDR3 sequences; around 15% occur once, and the top ten carry about 5%. CDR3 length: 21 residues. V lost 4 bases to trimming and J lost 5 bases; unmatched junction nucleotides: 20. Germline assignment: CDR1 SGHRS and CDR2 YFSETQ. This sequence joins TRBV5-1 and TRBJ2-1; 14 bases line up with TRBD2. The clonotype was recovered from a male patient aged 10 to 17 who had a stem cell transplant for acute lymphoblastic leukemia, so the T cells may come from the graft donor. This specimen consisted of PBMCs, mostly from graft donor cells, obtained 360 days after TCRalphabeta/CD19-depleted stem cell transplant. CDR3 in amino acids: CASSHPRGTSGRNGRNNEQFF. Written as DNA, the CDR3 is TGCGCCAGCAGCCACCCCCGCGGGACTAGCGGGAGAAACGGTAGAAACAATGAGCAGTTCTTC.